Presented here are 32 T cell receptor beta chains from one specimen sequenced in a study of CD8 T cells in Susac syndrome. After extraction with the RNeasy kit, roughly 0.45 to 1 ug of the RNA was reverse transcribed using random hexamers. In TCRdb, the immunoSEQ multiplex PCR reads were re-called with MiXCR into one record per CDR3 protein. The sample yields around 200,000 distinct CDR3 sequences, roughly 95% seen once. Source material: CD4+ T cells from PBMCs. Receptors originate from a human donor with Susac syndrome.

The V call is TRBV6-2 or TRBV6-3, the J call TRBJ2-7; weak D call: TRBD2 (5 bases). From germline, CDR1 is MNHEY and CDR2 SVGEGT. Trimming left V 2 bases short and J 8 bases short, with 10 bases between. The CDR3 spans 12 residues. CDR3 sequence (DNA): TGTGCCAGCAGTTACATGAGAGGGAAGCAGTACTTC. Translation: CASSYMRGKQYF.

The CDR3 bases are TGTGCCAGCAGTGATGGGGGAATCGGAAATCAGCCCCAGCATTTT. Translation: CASSDGGIGNQPQHF. The chain uses TRBV2 and TRBJ1-5, with D maybe TRBD1 (5 bases). Germline values: CDR1 SNHLY, CDR2 FYNNEI. CDR3 size: 15 residues. Trimming removed 3 bases at V and 4 bases at J, with 13 bases between.

CDR3 coding DNA: TGTGCCTGCACCAGGGGACCGTCGCAAGAGACCCAGTACTTC. It specifies CACTRGPSQETQYF. The chain employs TRBV30 and TRBJ2-5; a weak D match, TRBD1 (6 bases). V lost 6 bases to trimming and J lost 2 bases, with 16 bases between them. Germline CDR1 reads GTSNPN; CDR2 reads SVGIG (reference sequence). The CDR3 sequence is 14 residues long.

The chain joins TRBV3-1 to TRBJ1-2, with D tentatively TRBD1 (6 bases). Trimming took 1 base from V and 6 from J, leaving 12 bases between them. The CDR3 totals 14 residues. Germline V lookup: CDR1 LGHDT, CDR2 YNNKEL (reference sequence). The CDR3 here is CASSQVQGLNGYTF. The CDR3 DNA sequence: TGTGCCAGCAGCCAAGTCCAGGGGTTGAATGGCTACACCTTC.

The chain has TRBV12-3 or TRBV12-4 and TRBJ2-2; tentative D call: TRBD2 (5 bases). Trimming cost V 6 bases and J 9 bases, with 14 bases left between them. The CDR3 is 13 amino acids. CDR3: CASRADQSWELFF. CDR3 nucleotides: TGTGCCAGCAGAGCGGACCAGTCATGGGAGCTGTTTTTT.

The chain is built from TRBV30 and TRBJ2-7; 9 nucleotides agree with TRBD1. The CDR3 spans 14 residues. V shed 3 bases, J shed 0 bases, and the junction held 3 bases outside the gene matches. Germline values: CDR1 GTSNPN, CDR2 SVGIG (reference sequence). The CDR3 DNA sequence: TGTGCCTGGAGCCGGGACAGGGTCTCCTACGAGCAGTACTTC. It is translated as CAWSRDRVSYEQYF.

The V and J genes are TRBV2 and TRBJ2-3; 7 nucleotides align to TRBD1. Germline CDR1 reads SNHLY; CDR2 reads FYNNEI. V was pared by 7 bases and J by 4 bases, with 8 bases of the junction left unmatched. This CDR3 comprises 14 residues. This CDR3 reads CASNAGTVADTQYF. The CDR3 coding sequence is TGTGCCAGCAATGCAGGGACAGTGGCAGATACGCAGTATTTT.

The chain carries TRBV30 and TRBJ1-1; D is ambiguous. There are 11 residues in the CDR3. Trimming took off 0 bases at V and 11 bases at J, with 10 bases between the two ends. Per the germline V gene, CDR1 is GTSNPN and CDR2 is SVGIG (reference sequence). In nucleotides, the CDR3 is TGTGCCTGGAGTGTAAATCTGGGGGCTTTCTTT. Translated: CAWSVNLGAFF.

This chain uses TRBV20-1 with TRBJ2-7; the D gene is possibly TRBD2 (5 bases). This CDR3 has 12 residues. V was cut by 6 bases and J by 2 bases, with 11 bases left in between. Looked up from germline, CDR1 is DFQATT and CDR2 is SNEGSKA (reference sequence). The DNA for the CDR3 is TGCAGTGCCGGACGGACTCCCTACGAGCAGTACTTC. The encoded protein is CSAGRTPYEQYF.

This rearrangement joins TRBV6-2 or TRBV6-3 to TRBJ1-5; TRBD1 matches at 8 bases. V gave up 0 bases and J gave up 6 bases; unmatched junction bases: 4. The CDR3 spans 15 residues. Germline V gene sequence: CDR1 MNHEY, CDR2 SVGEGT. The CDR3 sequence is CASSYSRTGSQPQHF. In nucleotides, the CDR3 is TGTGCCAGCAGTTACTCGAGGACAGGGAGTCAGCCCCAGCATTTT.

This chain uses TRBV6-1 with TRBJ2-5; D is ambiguous. CDR3 size: 14 residues. Germline V gives CDR1 MNHNS, CDR2 SASEGT. The V and J ends lost 4 bases and 5 bases respectively, with 14 bases between them. CDR3 in DNA: TGTGCCAGCAGTGGGCAGTCACTGGGGGAGACCCAGTACTTC. Amino acids: CASSGQSLGETQYF.

Comments on this clonotype: The germline gene is not matched at one end of the junction; a read error may be the cause. V is TRBV30 and J is TRBJ2-7; the D is unclear. CDR1 is GTSNPN and CDR2 is SVGIG in the germline V gene (reference sequence). There are 14 residues in the CDR3. CDR3 coding DNA: TGTGCCTGGAGCTCCGGGCCATCCTCCTCCGAGCAGTACTTC. Translating gives CAWSSGPSSSEQYF.

The V gene is TRBV29-1, the J gene TRBJ2-2, with 9 bases lining up with TRBD2. Losses at the gene ends were 4 bases for V and 6 bases for J; bases not matched to a gene: 6. The germline V gene has CDR1 SQVTM and CDR2 ANQGSEA. This CDR3 contains 14 residues. The chain's CDR3 is CSVAAAGGAGELFF. In nucleotides, the CDR3 is TGCAGCGTTGCAGCTGCGGGGGGGGCCGGGGAGCTGTTTTTT.

The chain carries TRBV27 and TRBJ1-4, with a tentative D call TRBD1 (6 bases). CDR1 is MNHEY and CDR2 is SMNVEV in the germline V gene (reference sequence). V was shortened by 3 bases and J by 4 bases, with 9 bases between the two germline ends. CDR3 length equals 14 residues. The DNA for the CDR3 is TGTGCCAGCAGTTTTCAGGGGATTAATGAAAAACTGTTTTTT. Translation: CASSFQGINEKLFF.

The chain combines TRBV2 with TRBJ1-2; D not certain. Germline V lookup: CDR1 SNHLY, CDR2 FYNNEI. The CDR3 length is 13 residues. V was trimmed by 0 bases and J by 6 bases, leaving 8 bases between them. Here the CDR3 DNA reads TGTGCCAGCAGTGAAGCGGTGGGGAATGGCTACACCTTC. It yields the protein CASSEAVGNGYTF. Full variable domain (remainder filled in from reference TRBV2 and TRBJ1-2): EPEVTQTPSHQVTQMGQEVILRCVPISNHLYFYWYRQILGQKVEFLVSFYNNEISEKSEIFDDQFSVERPDGSNFTLKIRSTKLEDSAMYFCASSEAVGNGYTFGSGTRLTVV.

This clonotype was observed once. The J gene is TRBJ1-5, the V gene TRBV20-1, with D unresolved. V was shortened by 2 bases and J by 0 bases, with 8 bases between the two germline ends. The CDR3 runs to 14 residues. Germline lookup yields CDR1 DFQATT and CDR2 SNEGSKA (reference sequence). The CDR3 bases are TGCAGTGCTAGAAGCGACTATAGCAATCAGCCCCAGCATTTT. Translation: CSARSDYSNQPQHF.

The rearrangement joins TRBV20-1 to TRBJ2-3; 8 positions match TRBD2. With V trimmed by 7 bases and J by 3 bases, 6 bases remained unmatched. The CDR3 extends over 13 amino acids. The germline V gene has CDR1 DFQATT and CDR2 SNEGSKA (reference sequence). The CDR3 region is CSVPAGGTDTQYF. CDR3 nucleotides: TGCAGTGTTCCCGCGGGGGGAACAGATACGCAGTATTTT.

The V call is TRBV18, the J call TRBJ2-3, with D possibly TRBD1 on 5 matching bases. V was shortened by 2 bases and J by 1 base, with 13 bases between the two germline ends. The germline CDR1 and CDR2 sequences are KGHSH and LQKENI. The length of the CDR3 is 16 residues. DNA for the CDR3: TGTGCCAGCTCACCAACCCCAGGGTATGGCACAGATACGCAGTATTTT. The encoded protein is CASSPTPGYGTDTQYF.

The rearrangement links TRBV4-2 to TRBJ1-1; the D is unclear. Germline CDR1 is LGHNA and CDR2 is YNFKEQ. Deletions cut 4 bases from V and 3 bases from J, with 9 bases between. CDR3 length equals 13 residues. DNA for the CDR3: TGTGCCAGCAGCCCCACGCCGCACACTGAAGCTTTCTTT. This encodes CASSPTPHTEAFF.

This clonotype has more than one count but fewer than ten. This chain uses TRBV6-6 with TRBJ1-1, with a weak D call TRBD1 (5 bases). The CDR3 spans 14 residues. Germline loops: CDR1 MNHNY, CDR2 SVGAGI (reference sequence). V was cut by 5 bases and J by 0 bases, with 10 bases left in between. The CDR3 nucleotides are TGTGCCAGCAGTCTCAGGGTAATGAACACTGAAGCTTTCTTT. It encodes CASSLRVMNTEAFF.

This chain uses TRBV4-1 with TRBJ1-5; 7 bases are shared with TRBD1. Trimming removed 2 bases from V and 4 bases from J; junction bases left unmatched: 8. The CDR3 loop spans 16 amino acids. Germline CDR1 and CDR2: MGHRA and YSYEKL. The CDR3 coding sequence is TGCGCCAGCAGCCAACAGTCAGGGGGTGGGAATCAGCCCCAGCATTTT. Protein sequence: CASSQQSGGGNQPQHF.

This clonotype was found once. The chain combines TRBV20-1 with TRBJ1-1; D is undetermined. The ends were cut back, 4 bases at V and 11 bases at J, with 23 bases in the middle. CDR1 DFQATT and CDR2 SNEGSKA come from the germline V gene (reference sequence). The CDR3 is 14 residues long. CDR3 protein: CSANHRFAHQRAFF. For the CDR3, the DNA is TGCAGTGCTAACCACCGGTTCGCTCATCAGAGGGCTTTCTTT.

The rearrangement links TRBV11-2 to TRBJ2-7; maybe TRBD1 (6 bases). The CDR3 is 15 amino acids. CDR1 is SGHAT and CDR2 is FQNNGV in the germline V gene. V lost 4 bases, J lost 6 bases, and 19 bases lay in between. In nucleotides, the CDR3 is TGTGCCAGCAGCTCCCTTCGCGGTACAGGGTCCGAGCAGTACTTC. As protein: CASSSLRGTGSEQYF.

This clonotype was observed a single time. The chain joins TRBV30 to TRBJ1-1; D uncertain. The CDR3 runs 16 residues. The germline V and J ends were trimmed by 2 bases and 2 bases, with 18 bases remaining between them. Germline CDR1 is GTSNPN and CDR2 is SVGIG (reference sequence). The CDR3 sequence is CAWSPDWAATNTEAFF. As DNA, the CDR3 is TGTGCCTGGAGTCCTGATTGGGCAGCTACTAACACTGAAGCTTTCTTT.

This clonotype was found once. The chain combines TRBV3-1 with TRBJ2-1, with 10 bases identical to TRBD1. Germline CDR1 reads LGHDT; CDR2 reads YNNKEL (reference sequence). The CDR3 is 16 residues long. Losses at the gene ends were 4 bases for V and 5 bases for J; bases not matched to a gene: 8. The CDR3 region is CASSLRDRGGNNEQFF. Written as DNA, the CDR3 is TGTGCCAGCAGCCTCCGGGACAGGGGAGGTAACAATGAGCAGTTCTTC.

The rearrangement links TRBV7-2 to TRBJ2-7; TRBD2 matches 9 bases. V dropped 6 bases and J dropped 2; count of bases not matched to a gene: 8. CDR3 size: 15 residues. Germline V gene sequence: CDR1 SGHTA, CDR2 FQGNSA. CDR3 amino acids: CASSWGTSSTYEQYF. CDR3 sequence (DNA): TGTGCCAGCAGTTGGGGGACTAGCTCTACCTACGAGCAGTACTTC.

V gene TRBV28 combines with J gene TRBJ1-5, with D possibly being TRBD1 (6 bases). V was trimmed by 4 bases and J by 7 bases, leaving 17 bases between them. CDR3 size: 15 residues. Germline loops: CDR1 MDHEN, CDR2 SYDVKM. The CDR3 protein is CASSYLTGFGQPQHF. In nucleotides, the CDR3 is TGTGCCAGCAGTTACCTAACAGGGTTCGGCCAGCCCCAGCATTTT.

The rearrangement joins TRBV9 to TRBJ1-5; possible D gene TRBD1, 5 bases. Germline CDR1 reads SGDLS; CDR2 reads YYNGEE. This CDR3 is built from 14 residues. The V end was cut by 0 bases, the J end by 7 bases, with 11 bases between. Here the CDR3 reads CASSVGGAGQPQHF. CDR3 sequence (DNA): TGTGCCAGCAGCGTAGGAGGGGCAGGGCAGCCCCAGCATTTT.

This chain joins TRBV30 and TRBJ1-4; 8 positions agree with TRBD1. The CDR3 loop spans 14 amino acids. The ends lost 4 bases at V and 3 bases at J; junction bases unmatched: 4. Germline-derived CDR1 and CDR2 are GTSNPN and SVGIG (reference sequence). Here the CDR3 DNA reads TGTGCCTGGACAGGGGGCAGGTCTAATGAAAAACTGTTTTTT. Translating it yields CAWTGGRSNEKLFF.

The chain recombines TRBV3-1 with TRBJ2-2; the D gene is possibly TRBD2 (5 bases). V was clipped by 2 bases and J by 4 bases, with 8 bases between them. The CDR3 has 14 amino acids. Germline V gene data show CDR1 as LGHDT and CDR2 as YNNKEL (reference sequence). This CDR3 is CASSQSAGTGELFF. CDR3 bases: TGTGCCAGCAGCCAATCGGCGGGCACCGGGGAGCTGTTTTTT. Complete variable domain (other parts from reference TRBV3-1 and TRBJ2-2): DTAVSQTPKYLVTQMGNDKSIKCEQNLGHDTMYWYKQDSKKFLKIMFSYNNKELIINETVPNRFSPKSPDKAHLNLHINSLELGDSAVYFCASSQSAGTGELFFGEGSRLTVL.

The chain joins TRBV4-1 to TRBJ1-4, with unresolved D. This CDR3 comprises 13 residues. The germline gives CDR1 MGHRA, CDR2 YSYEKL. V lost 1 base, J lost 10 bases, and 10 bases lay in between. CDR3 coding DNA: TGCGCCAGCAGCCAAGTTCGTTGGGGAAAACTGTTTTTT. It encodes CASSQVRWGKLFF.

The chain employs TRBV5-1 and TRBJ1-2; 8 positions agree with TRBD1. The CDR3 runs 15 residues. J was trimmed by 2 bases and V by 6 bases; bases with no gene match: 9. The germline gives CDR1 SGHRS, CDR2 YFSETQ. The CDR3 loop reads CASTLRTGPNYGYTF. CDR3 in DNA: TGCGCCAGCACTTTACGGACAGGGCCCAACTATGGCTACACCTTC.